These 30 T cell receptor beta chains came from one sample sequenced in a study of T-cell memory formation after mild COVID-19. From the 5' RACE reads, TCRdb called clonotypes with MiXCR, one entry per CDR3 protein. The table shows some 340,000 distinct CDR3 sequences, with 10% to 15% occurring only once. The sequenced sample consisted of PBMCs or a T cell subset sorted from them (not recorded which). Receptor source: a man aged 18 to 30 who had mild COVID-19 (a few samples of this study predate the infection). Cell type and time point are not known.

This clonotype was seen more than once but under ten times. This rearrangement joins TRBV7-2 to TRBJ2-5; TRBD2 matches at 9 bases. The CDR3 loop spans 17 amino acids. CDR1 SGHTA and CDR2 FQGNSA come from the germline V gene. The trim removed 1 base at V and 3 bases at J, leaving 9 bases unmatched. The CDR3 bases are TGTGCCAGCAGCTTAGGTGGCGGGGGGGCCGACAAAGAGACCCAGTACTTC. This codes for CASSLGGGGADKETQYF.

The chain has TRBV7-2 and TRBJ2-5; D possibly corresponds to TRBD2 (6 bases). Germline assignment: CDR1 SGHTA and CDR2 FQGNSA. CDR3 length: 15 amino acids. Trimming stripped 0 bases from V and 7 bases from J, with 15 bases between. This CDR3 reads CASSLASGEVVTQYF. The CDR3 DNA follows: TGTGCCAGCAGCTTAGCTTCGGGGGAGGTGGTGACCCAGTACTTC.

A few counts support this clonotype. The rearrangement links TRBV3-1 to TRBJ1-3; D may be TRBD1 (5 bases). The length of the CDR3 is 13 residues. CDR1 is LGHDT, CDR2 YNNKEL, per germline (reference sequence). V was clipped by 6 bases and J by 7 bases, with 13 bases between them. Written as DNA, the CDR3 is TGTGCCAGCAGATCCGGGGGTACGAACACCATATATTTT. This translates into CASRSGGTNTIYF.

The chain employs TRBV5-4 and TRBJ1-6, with D possibly TRBD1 on 6 matching bases. This CDR3 is built from 16 residues. Germline V gives CDR1 SGHNT, CDR2 YYREEE (reference sequence). V was shortened by 4 bases and J by 7 bases, with 18 bases between the two germline ends. The CDR3 DNA sequence: TGTGCCAGCAGCCCGGCGGGGTGGACAGTGAATTCACCCCTCCACTTT. Translation: CASSPAGWTVNSPLHF.

V gene TRBV27 combines with J gene TRBJ2-2; 13 bases match TRBD2. Germline CDR1 is MNHEY and CDR2 is SMNVEV (reference sequence). CDR3 length: 16 amino acids. Germline trimming cut 5 bases from V and 7 bases from J; bases unmatched to any gene: 7. The CDR3 DNA reads as TGTGCCAGCAGTAACCCGGGACTAGCGGGGTACGGGGAGCTGTTTTTT. Its translation is CASSNPGLAGYGELFF.

This clonotype was detected ten times or more. The J gene is TRBJ1-1, the V gene TRBV5-1, with D tentatively TRBD1 (6 bases). Trimming shortened V by 0 bases and J by 1 base, and 7 bases separated the two germline ends. The CDR3 has 14 amino acids. Germline CDR1 SGHRS, CDR2 YFSETQ. CDR3 sequence (DNA): TGCGCCAGCAGCTTGGGGGGACAGAACACTGAAGCTTTCTTT. Translated, it gives CASSLGGQNTEAFF.

This clonotype was observed a handful of times. The V gene is TRBV7-9, the J gene TRBJ2-3; a weak D match, TRBD1 (7 bases). Trimming took off 5 bases at V and 5 bases at J, with 14 bases between the two ends. The CDR3 is made up of 14 amino acids. CDR1 and CDR2 from the germline V gene are SEHNR and FQNEAQ (reference sequence). CDR3 nucleotide sequence: TGTGCCAGCAGCCCCCGGCAGGGGGGAGATACGCAGTATTTT. Protein product: CASSPRQGGDTQYF.

This clonotype appeared a few times. The chain carries TRBV27 and TRBJ2-3; D is ambiguous. The CDR3 totals 20 residues. V gave up 4 bases and J gave up 0 bases, with 26 bases separating them. Germline-derived CDR1 and CDR2 are MNHEY and SMNVEV (reference sequence). In nucleotides, the CDR3 is TGTGCCAGCAGTTCGGATAGTTGGCGGTACAAGTCAAAAAGCACAGATACGCAGTATTTT. It codes for CASSSDSWRYKSKSTDTQYF.

V and J are TRBV24-1 and TRBJ1-1, with D unclear. V was cut by 4 bases and J by 3 bases, with 5 bases left in between. This CDR3 has 12 residues. Germline-derived CDR1 and CDR2 are KGHDR and SFDVKD. The CDR3 bases are TGTGCCACCAGTGAGCGTGACACTGAAGCTTTCTTT. This encodes CATSERDTEAFF.

The CDR3 bases are TGTGCCAGCACCCCAGGGGCAGATACGCAGTATTTT. Translating gives CASTPGADTQYF. The chain recombines TRBV7-8 with TRBJ2-3; tentatively, D is TRBD1 (6 bases). V gave up 7 bases and J gave up 4 bases, with 9 bases separating them. This CDR3 is built from 12 residues. Germline V gene data show CDR1 as SGHVS and CDR2 as FQNEAQ.

The chain carries TRBV7-9 and TRBJ1-4; no firm D call. The V and J ends lost 5 bases and 12 bases respectively, with 13 bases between them. The CDR3 totals 12 residues. Germline assignment: CDR1 SEHNR and CDR2 FQNEAQ (reference sequence). CDR3 DNA sequence: TGTGCCAGCAGCCCAAACCCTGGGCAACTGTTTTTT. It is translated as CASSPNPGQLFF.

This clonotype appeared a few times. The chain couples TRBV6-5 to TRBJ1-2, with a weak D call TRBD1 (6 bases). The length of the CDR3 is 15 residues. Deletions cut 4 bases from V and 3 bases from J, with 15 bases between. CDR1 and CDR2 (germline): MNHEY, SVGAGI. The CDR3 region has the DNA TGTGCCAGCAGTTCCCCAGGGGCATTGGACTATGGCTACACCTTC. Protein sequence: CASSSPGALDYGYTF.

This clonotype was seen more than once but under ten times. The chain carries TRBV7-2 and TRBJ2-7; TRBD2 is a possible D gene (6 bases). Germline V gene sequence: CDR1 SGHTA, CDR2 FQGNSA. The CDR3 totals 14 residues. Trimming removed 1 base from V and 4 bases from J, with 11 bases in between. The CDR3 sequence: CASSLVGGGYEQYV. The CDR3 DNA sequence: TGTGCCAGCAGCTTAGTGGGGGGAGGTTACGAGCAGTACGTC.

This clonotype has more than one count but fewer than ten. This chain links TRBV7-9 with TRBJ2-5, with D tentatively TRBD2 (5 bases). V lost 1 base, J lost 3 bases, and 9 bases lay in between. The germline V gene has CDR1 SEHNR and CDR2 FQNEAQ (reference sequence). This CDR3 has 14 amino acids. Here the CDR3 DNA reads TGTGCCAGCAGCTTAGAGACTACCAAAGAGACCCAGTACTTC. As protein: CASSLETTKETQYF.

The chain combines TRBV20-1 with TRBJ2-4; D uncertain. Trimming stripped 8 bases from V and 0 bases from J, with 11 bases between. Germline V gene data show CDR1 as DFQATT and CDR2 as SNEGSKA (reference sequence). The CDR3 spans 13 residues. CDR3: CSSLMIAKNIQYF. The CDR3, as DNA: TGCAGTTCCCTTATGATAGCCAAAAACATTCAGTACTTC.

The CDR3 DNA follows: TGTGCCAGCAGCGACTCCGGGACAGGGCGAAATGAGCAGTTCTTC. Amino acid sequence: CASSDSGTGRNEQFF. The chain joins TRBV3-1 to TRBJ2-1; 9 bases agree with TRBD1. The CDR3 has 15 residues. Germline V gene lookup returns CDR1 LGHDT and CDR2 YNNKEL (reference sequence). Unmatched junction bases numbered 9, after V lost 5 bases and J lost 7 bases.

V gene TRBV7-8 combines with J gene TRBJ2-1, with no clear D. The germline CDR1 and CDR2 sequences are SGHVS and FQNEAQ. CDR3 length: 16 amino acids. Trimming stripped 7 bases from V and 7 bases from J, with 23 bases between. For the CDR3, the DNA is TGTGCCAGCACCGAACCGGTGGCGGATACGAGTAATGAGCAGTTCTTC. Protein sequence: CASTEPVADTSNEQFF.

V gene TRBV4-1 combines with J gene TRBJ2-4, with 12 bases matching TRBD2. Germline-derived CDR1 and CDR2 are MGHRA and YSYEKL. The CDR3 is 16 amino acids. V dropped 4 bases and J dropped 8; count of bases not matched to a gene: 9. CDR3 loop: CASSRRLAGVGDIQYF. CDR3 sequence (DNA): TGCGCCAGCAGCCGGCGACTAGCGGGGGTGGGAGACATTCAGTACTTC.

This chain joins TRBV20-1 and TRBJ2-6; D is tentatively TRBD1 or TRBD2 (5 bases each). This CDR3 has 15 amino acids. In germline, CDR1 is DFQATT, CDR2 SNEGSKA (reference sequence). V was cut by 4 bases and J by 2 bases, with 12 bases left in between. CDR3 DNA: TGCAGTGCTACAGGTCGGGGCGCTGGGGCCAACGTCCTGACTTTC. It translates to CSATGRGAGANVLTF.

This clonotype has only a few counts. This sequence joins TRBV7-9 and TRBJ1-2; a possible D gene is TRBD1 (5 bases). With 5 bases removed from V and 6 bases from J, the gap between germline ends came to 13 bases. Germline V gene data show CDR1 as SEHNR and CDR2 as FQNEAQ (reference sequence). CDR3 length: 13 amino acids. CDR3 region: CASSRDRWDGYTF. CDR3 nucleotides: TGTGCCAGCAGCCGGGACCGCTGGGATGGCTACACCTTC.

This clonotype was observed many times. The chain uses TRBV5-1 and TRBJ1-4; tentatively, D is TRBD1 (6 bases). Germline CDR1 and CDR2: SGHRS and YFSETQ. This CDR3 is built from 15 residues. V lost 1 base and J lost 6, with 13 bases in between. The CDR3 loop is CASSLSGGYDEKLFF. In DNA form, the CDR3 reads TGCGCCAGCAGCTTGTCCGGGGGCTATGATGAAAAACTGTTTTTT.

This clonotype occurred a few times. The J gene is TRBJ2-1, the V gene TRBV4-1; D ambiguous. The germline V gene has CDR1 MGHRA and CDR2 YSYEKL. Between the trimmed V and J ends, which lost 4 bases and 1 base, there was a span of 14 bases. This CDR3 comprises 16 residues. In DNA, the CDR3 is TGCGCCAGCAGCCCTACTGAAAGGGCGTCCTACAATGAGCAGTTCTTC. This sequence encodes CASSPTERASYNEQFF.

The V and J genes are TRBV7-8 and TRBJ2-3, with 10 bases lining up with TRBD2. The CDR3 is 16 amino acids. J lost 6 bases, V lost 5 bases, and 11 bases had no gene match. From germline, CDR1 is SGHVS and CDR2 FQNEAQ. The CDR3 coding sequence is TGTGCCAGCAGCAACTCAAGAGCGGGGGGGCAGGATACGCAGTATTTT. Translated: CASSNSRAGGQDTQYF.

V usage is TRBV12-3 or TRBV12-4 and J usage is TRBJ1-2; the D gene is possibly TRBD1 (5 bases). The CDR3 extends over 12 amino acids. Trimming cost V 6 bases and J 14 bases, with 19 bases left between them. In nucleotides, the CDR3 is TGTGCCAGCAGACGACATCAGGGAGGTAGTACCTTC. It is translated as CASRRHQGGSTF.

V is TRBV7-9 and J is TRBJ2-2; D is unresolved. Between the trimmed V and J ends, which lost 1 base and 6 bases, there was a span of 6 bases. The CDR3 runs 13 residues. Germline values: CDR1 SEHNR, CDR2 FQNEAQ (reference sequence). The CDR3 region is CASSLEAPGELFF. CDR3 bases: TGTGCCAGCAGCTTAGAAGCCCCCGGGGAGCTGTTTTTT.

Only one count was recorded for this clonotype. The chain combines TRBV20-1 with TRBJ2-2; tentative D call: TRBD1 (5 bases). Per germline, CDR1 DFQATT and CDR2 SNEGSKA (reference sequence). V was cut by 3 bases and J by 2 bases, with 10 bases left in between. This CDR3 region has 14 residues. The DNA of the CDR3 is TGCAGTGCTAGGGGGCCGGCCAACACCGGGGAGCTGTTTTTT. Translated, it gives CSARGPANTGELFF.

The sample holds a few counts of this clonotype. V gene TRBV5-6 combines with J gene TRBJ2-7, with a possible D match to TRBD1 (6 bases). CDR1 and CDR2 from the germline V gene are SGHDT and YYEEEE. Trimming removed 4 bases from V and 2 bases from J, with 19 bases in between. The CDR3 is made up of 16 amino acids. For the CDR3, the DNA is TGTGCCAGCAGCGTCCGTCGCAGGGGATTTACCTACGAGCAGTACTTC. Its protein product is CASSVRRRGFTYEQYF. Full variable domain (missing parts from reference TRBV5-6 and TRBJ2-7): DAGVTQSPTHLIKTRGQQVTLRCSPKSGHDTVSWYQQALGQGPQFIFQYYEEEERQRGNFPDRFSGHQFPNYSSELNVNALLLGDSALYLCASSVRRRGFTYEQYFGPGTRLTVT.

The chain couples TRBV5-1 to TRBJ2-5, with D perhaps given as TRBD1 or TRBD2 (5 bases each). CDR1 and CDR2 from the germline V gene are SGHRS and YFSETQ. The CDR3 loop spans 12 amino acids. V dropped 7 bases and J dropped 1 base, with 8 bases sitting between them. The CDR3 bases are TGCGCCAGCGTCGGGGCCCAAGAGACCCAGTACTTC. Protein sequence: CASVGAQETQYF.

A remark on this clonotype: Germline and junction disagree at one end, which may indicate a read error. The V gene is TRBV14, the J gene TRBJ1-2; tentative D call: TRBD1 (6 bases). Germline V gene lookup returns CDR1 SGHDN and CDR2 FVKESK. This CDR3 comprises 15 residues. DNA of the CDR3: TGTGCCAGCAGCCAAGACCAACGACAGGTCTATGGCTACACATTC. This codes for CASSQDQRQVYGYTF.

The V and J genes are TRBV18 and TRBJ1-2; 7 bases are a match to TRBD1. Trimming cost V 3 bases and J 4 bases; bases outside gene matches: 8. This CDR3 comprises 15 residues. CDR1 KGHSH and CDR2 LQKENI come from the germline V gene. CDR3 protein: CASSPSGQRAYGYTF. The CDR3 region has the DNA TGTGCCAGCTCACCCTCGGGACAGCGCGCCTATGGCTACACCTTC.